This T cell receptor (beta chain) originates from a study of blood T cell repertoires in COVID-19 (TCRdb year 2020). With respect to the entire study: Samples covering the acute and convalescent phases of COVID-19 were provided by collaborators in the United States, Italy and Spain. The prospective study material was composed of cDNA or gDNA derived from T cells, B-cell-depleted T cells, or PBMCs. Deeply sampled blood TCRbeta repertoires from subjects exposed to, actively infected with, or recovered from COVID-19 were included in the dataset. The repertoires were released in a freely available public database intended as a resource for research on the immune response to SARS-CoV-2. The samples were drawn from the first 160 participants of the ongoing ImmuneRACE study and from under 1,500 subjects provided by 6 global collaborators. A de-identified subject ID, COVID-19 status, age in years and sex were almost always included in the sample metadata. Where available, HLA class I and class II types were obtained from metadata supplied by the sample provider rather than from assay-based typing. Points the paper makes about the study in general: Clinical and demographic metadata were provided uncurated, with the amount varying by source and participant.

This clone was found once. It lacks a known antigen. The input lacks base qualities; no much larger clone sits a single base away. One collaborating source in Seattle enrolled patients while the patients were actively infected and followed the patients over time throughout the course of disease. Whole blood was collected in K2EDTA tubes by collaborating institutions according to the institutions' own protocols. For TCRbeta analysis, collaborators shipped samples in one of three forms: frozen whole blood, isolated PBMCs, or DNA extracted from either of those sample types. CDR3 length: 13 amino acids, cysteine to phenylalanine. Just CDR3 DNA is preserved here, 39 bases in frame from base 1. V is cut by 0 bases and J by 7 bases, and the space between the germline ends is 8 bases. The germline V gene sets CDR1 to KGHSH and CDR2 to LQKENI. TCRbeta CDR3 regions were amplified from genomic DNA using the immunoSEQ Assay, a bias-controlled multiplex PCR. Concerning the study's data processing: The number of nucleated cells in each sample was estimated by amplification of reference gene primers within the assay. To quantify the absolute abundance of each unique TCRbeta CDR3 rearrangement, sequence reads were collapsed and filtered. For each sample, productive Simpson clonality was calculated as the square root of Simpson's diversity index over productive rearrangements. What TCRdb holds here is the immuneACCESS table cut down to in-frame rearrangements. Part of the clones is not present; checked against another copy, under half of the missing clones reflect an unresolved V gene, and the others are unexplained. V, J and clone size reflect that table, while D and trimming were determined from the DNA. The sample table holds about 180,000 clones, of which roughly 81% were seen once. The ten biggest clones cover roughly 12% of the sample.

The V gene is TRBV18 and the J gene is TRBJ2-3; no D gene can be assigned with confidence. Specimen: peripheral blood. The TCR originated in a woman older than 75 with COVID-19, enrolled during active disease. CDR3 reads: CASSPPADNTQYF. The nucleotide sequence reads TGTGCCAGCTCACCACCGGCCGATAATACGCAGTATTTT.